The 9 T cell receptor beta chains below all came from one sample that was sequenced in a study of blood T cell repertoires in COVID-19. Method: immunoSEQ multiplex PCR; TCRdb's copy keeps in-frame clones and lacks some. The sample has over 300,000 clones; 65% to 85% are singletons. Sequences were obtained from peripheral blood. The receptors were sampled from a woman aged 45-59 years with acute or convalescent COVID-19.

The gene calls are TRBV9 and TRBJ2-1; perhaps TRBD2 as D (7 bases). In germline, CDR1 is SGDLS, CDR2 YYNGEE. This CDR3 has 15 residues. The V end lost 4 bases, the J end lost 4 bases, and 15 bases lay between the germline ends. The CDR3 here is CASSLKRGGYNEQFF. The CDR3 region has the DNA TGTGCCAGCAGCCTCAAGAGGGGGGGATACAATGAGCAGTTCTTC.

This clone was observed once. The chain joins TRBV12-3 or TRBV12-4 to TRBJ1-1; a possible D gene is TRBD1 (5 bases). Trimming shortened V by 8 bases and J by 3 bases, and 13 bases separated the two germline ends. This CDR3 is 13 amino acids long. Here the CDR3 DNA reads TGTGCCAGCCGAGTTGGGGGGTACACTGAAGCTTTCTTT. Translation gives CASRVGGYTEAFF.

The chain combines TRBV12-3 or TRBV12-4 with TRBJ1-1, with D unresolved. This CDR3 region has 13 residues. Trimming took 5 bases from V and 1 from J, leaving 8 bases between them. The CDR3 nucleotides are TGTGCCAGCAGTCGCCGGGGGAACACTGAAGCTTTCTTT. Residues: CASSRRGNTEAFF.

The chain links TRBV10-3 to TRBJ1-2, with TRBD1 matching over 7 bases. CDR3 length: 17 amino acids. V lost 3 bases to trimming and J lost 0 bases; unmatched junction nucleotides: 10. Germline CDR1 and CDR2: ENHRY and SYGVKD. The CDR3 sequence is CAISEYGQAIANYGYTF. In DNA, the CDR3 is TGTGCCATCAGTGAATACGGACAGGCTATAGCTAACTATGGCTACACCTTC.

J is TRBJ1-1 and V is TRBV10-3; 9 positions agree with TRBD1. The CDR3 has 17 amino acids. The V gene's germline CDR1 is ENHRY and CDR2 SYGVKD. The V gene end was trimmed by 0 bases and the J gene end by 5 bases; junction bases not matched to a gene: 10. This CDR3 reads CAISESPGQGYGTEAFF. The CDR3 DNA reads TGTGCCATCAGTGAGTCCCCGGGACAGGGTTACGGGACTGAAGCTTTCTTT.

The chain uses TRBV9 and TRBJ2-3, with TRBD2 matching 12 bases. V shed 4 bases and J 3 bases; nucleotides not matched to a gene: 6. The CDR3 consists of 16 residues. Germline-derived CDR1 and CDR2 are SGDLS and YYNGEE. The CDR3 DNA reads as TGTGCCAGCAGCTCCAGACTAGCGGGGGAGACAGATACGCAGTATTTT. Its translation is CASSSRLAGETDTQYF.

The CDR3 reads CASGPGQGTEKLFF. The CDR3 bases are TGTGCTAGTGGTCCGGGACAGGGTACTGAAAAACTGTTTTTT. The chain is built from TRBV12-5 and TRBJ1-4; TRBD1 matches at 9 bases. After removal of 5 bases from V and 7 bases from J, the junction contained 5 bases not matched to a gene. CDR3 size: 14 residues. The germline CDR1 and CDR2 sequences are LGHNT and FRNRAP. The full variable domain, completed using reference TRBV12-5 and TRBJ1-4, is DARVTQTPRHKVTEMGQEVTMRCQPILGHNTVFWYRQTMMQGLELLAYFRNRAPLDDSGMPKDRFSAEMPDATLATLKIQPSEPRDSAVYFCASGPGQGTEKLFFGSGTQLSVL.

The DNA of the CDR3 is TGTGCCATCAGTCGGGATGCCTCCTACAATGAGCAGTTCTTC. Translation: CAISRDASYNEQFF. The chain combines TRBV10-3 with TRBJ2-1; perhaps TRBD2 as D (5 bases). Trimming stripped 5 bases from V and 0 bases from J, with 8 bases between. The CDR3 loop spans 14 amino acids. Germline CDR1 ENHRY, CDR2 SYGVKD.

This chain connects TRBV4-1 to TRBJ1-5, with 7 nucleotides matching TRBD1. The junction had 17 bases not matched to a gene; V was cut back by 4 bases and J by 2 bases. Per the germline V gene, CDR1 is MGHRA and CDR2 is YSYEKL. CDR3 length equals 19 residues. CDR3: CASSLLGPPLGTGNQPQHF. As DNA, the CDR3 is TGCGCCAGCAGCCTCCTCGGACCCCCCCTGGGGACAGGCAATCAGCCCCAGCATTTT.